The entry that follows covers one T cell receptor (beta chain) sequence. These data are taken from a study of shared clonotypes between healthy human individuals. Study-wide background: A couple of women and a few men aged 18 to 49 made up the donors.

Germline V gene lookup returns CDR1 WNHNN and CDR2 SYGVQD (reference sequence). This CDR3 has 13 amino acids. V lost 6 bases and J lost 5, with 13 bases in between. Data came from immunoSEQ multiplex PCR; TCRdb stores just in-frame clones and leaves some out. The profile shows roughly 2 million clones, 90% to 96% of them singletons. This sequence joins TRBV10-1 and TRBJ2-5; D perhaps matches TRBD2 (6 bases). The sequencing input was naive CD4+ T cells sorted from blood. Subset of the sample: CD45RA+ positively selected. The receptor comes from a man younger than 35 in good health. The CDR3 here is CASSPGGVETQYF. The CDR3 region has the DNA TGCGCCAGCAGCCCCGGCGGGGTGGAGACCCAGTACTTC.